This T cell receptor (beta chain) was recorded in a study of blood T cell repertoires in COVID-19. The protocol was immunoSEQ multiplex PCR, while the TCRdb copy is restricted to in-frame clones and leaves out a portion. Of about 190,000 clones listed, 82% are singletons. This CDR3 has 20 residues. With 5 bases clipped from V and 4 bases from J, the junction kept 17 bases outside the gene matches. The germline gives CDR1 SSHAT, CDR2 FNYEAQ (reference sequence). This clone was counted between two and nine times. The sequenced sample was PBMCs or T cells enriched from blood (not recorded which). The clonotype originates from a woman aged 55 to 70 with acute COVID-19. This chain joins TRBV7-7 and TRBJ2-2; 12 bases match TRBD2. The CDR3 here is CASSRIGSSGGAFGTGELFF. CDR3 nucleotides: TGTGCCAGCAGCAGAATCGGGTCTAGCGGGGGGGCATTTGGCACCGGGGAGCTGTTTTTT.